Following are 25 T cell receptor beta chains from one sample sequenced in a study of patients and donors after allogeneic stem cell transplantation. From the RT-PCR reads, TCRdb called clonotypes with MiXCR, one entry per CDR3 protein. The sample consists of approximately 170,000 distinct CDR3 sequences, 30% of them appearing once. Specimen: blood, either unsorted or a sorted T cell fraction (not recorded which). These receptors came from a human donor who was either an allogeneic HSCT recipient or a stem cell or donor lymphocyte infusion donor (not recorded which). It is not recorded whose cells these are; they may come from a transplant donor.

CDR3 in DNA: TGCAGCGTTCCTTCCGGAGCCAACACCGGGGAGCTGTTTTTT. Its translation: CSVPSGANTGELFF. The chain employs TRBV29-1 and TRBJ2-2; D is ambiguous. Looked up from germline, CDR1 is SQVTM and CDR2 is ANQGSEA. The CDR3 spans 14 residues. The V gene lost 5 bases and the J gene lost 2 bases, with 12 bases spanning the gap.

The chain couples TRBV4-2 to TRBJ2-3; possibly TRBD2 for D (6 bases). The V and J ends lost 2 bases and 0 bases respectively, with 15 bases between them. The CDR3 extends over 17 amino acids. Germline V gene data show CDR1 as LGHNA and CDR2 as YNFKEQ. CDR3 residues: CASSQLSIRGSTDTQYF. In nucleotides, the CDR3 is TGTGCCAGCAGCCAACTATCTATCCGGGGGAGCACAGATACGCAGTATTTT.

CDR3: CASSTVESGANVLTF. CDR3 bases: TGCGCCAGCAGTACGGTAGAATCTGGGGCCAACGTCCTGACTTTC. The chain uses TRBV5-1 and TRBJ2-6; no clear D gene. Germline V CDR1 and CDR2: SGHRS, YFSETQ. Trimming stripped 5 bases from V and 1 base from J, with 10 bases between. This CDR3 is 15 amino acids long.

The CDR3 region is CSAAPVPRDEQYF. The CDR3 nucleotides read TGCAGTGCGGCGCCGGTCCCAAGGGACGAGCAGTACTTC. The J gene is TRBJ2-7, the V gene TRBV20-1, with D uncertain. The length of the CDR3 is 13 residues. CDR1 is DFQATT, CDR2 SNEGSKA, per germline (reference sequence). V was clipped by 6 bases and J by 5 bases, with 17 bases between them.

This clonotype was counted between two and nine times. This CDR3 is CASSTGTDFGNTIYF. CDR3 nucleotides: TGCGCCAGCAGCACCGGGACAGATTTTGGAAACACCATATATTTT. This sequence joins TRBV5-1 and TRBJ1-3; TRBD1 matches 7 bases. The germline gives CDR1 SGHRS, CDR2 YFSETQ. CDR3 length equals 15 residues. After removal of 4 bases from V and 3 bases from J, the junction contained 7 bases not matched to a gene.

Many counts were recorded for this clonotype. The J gene is TRBJ1-2, the V gene TRBV6-5; weak D call: TRBD1 (5 bases). V dropped 7 bases and J dropped 4 bases, with 16 bases sitting between them. The V gene's germline CDR1 is MNHEY and CDR2 SVGAGI. The CDR3 totals 14 residues. CDR3 nucleotides: TGTGCCAGCACCCACGGGCAGGGAGGCTATGGCTACACCTTC. It specifies CASTHGQGGYGYTF.

This clonotype was observed many times. The V gene is TRBV7-2, the J gene TRBJ1-4, with 7 bases lining up with TRBD1. The CDR3 extends over 15 amino acids. Germline assignment: CDR1 SGHTA and CDR2 FQGNSA. Trimming cost V 5 bases and J 8 bases; bases outside gene matches: 11. Here the CDR3 DNA reads TGTGCCAGCAGCAAAAGGGGGCAGGAAAGGGAAAAACTGTTTTTT. Translated, it gives CASSKRGQEREKLFF.

This clonotype was seen a handful of times. J is TRBJ1-5 and V is TRBV4-2; TRBD1 matches at 8 bases. V shed 0 bases and J 3 bases; nucleotides not matched to a gene: 10. CDR3 size: 18 residues. CDR1 is LGHNA and CDR2 is YNFKEQ in the germline V gene. The CDR3 here is CASSQDFRGQGNNQPQHF. In DNA, the CDR3 is TGTGCCAGCAGCCAAGATTTTAGAGGACAGGGTAACAATCAGCCCCAGCATTTT.

The V gene is TRBV6-5, the J gene TRBJ1-1; D is undetermined. The germline V gene encodes CDR1 MNHEY and CDR2 SVGAGI. This CDR3 has 15 amino acids. Trimming removed 0 bases at V and 0 bases at J, with 8 bases between. The CDR3 protein is CASSYSFQMNTEAFF. In DNA, the CDR3 is TGTGCCAGCAGTTACTCGTTCCAGATGAACACTGAAGCTTTCTTT.

In its sample, this clonotype was seen a few times. The chain links TRBV5-4 to TRBJ2-2; TRBD1 aligns across 11 bases. Germline lookup yields CDR1 SGHNT and CDR2 YYREEE (reference sequence). After removal of 1 base from V and 5 bases from J, the junction contained 7 bases not matched to a gene. The CDR3 runs 17 residues. The CDR3 sequence is CASSLLAGTGGTGELFF. CDR3 bases: TGTGCCAGCAGCTTGTTGGCCGGGACAGGGGGGACCGGGGAGCTGTTTTTT.

This sequence joins TRBV6-1 and TRBJ2-1, with TRBD2 matching over 11 bases. V lost 6 bases, J lost 7 bases, and 8 bases stayed unmatched. CDR1 and CDR2 from the germline V gene are MNHNS and SASEGT. The CDR3 is 15 amino acids. The CDR3 DNA follows: TGTGCCAGCAGGGACCTAGCGGGAGGCCCTAATGAGCAGTTCTTC. Protein: CASRDLAGGPNEQFF.

In this sample, this clonotype turned up a few times. This chain uses TRBV4-3 with TRBJ2-3, with TRBD2 matching over 14 bases. Germline V gene lookup returns CDR1 LGHNA and CDR2 YSLEER. The CDR3 has 16 residues. After removal of 4 bases from V and 2 bases from J, the junction contained 2 bases not matched to a gene. CDR3 protein: CASSRLAGGTTDTQYF. The CDR3 DNA follows: TGCGCCAGCAGCCGACTAGCGGGGGGGACCACAGATACGCAGTATTTT.

This sequence joins TRBV24-1 and TRBJ2-7, with D uncertain. Trimming cost V 1 base and J 5 bases, with 23 bases left between them. The CDR3 covers 18 residues. CDR1 KGHDR and CDR2 SFDVKD come from the germline V gene. As DNA, the CDR3 is TGTGCCACCAGTGATTTAGCCCGCTTGAGTCCCTATGGGAACGAGCAGTACTTC. Its translation: CATSDLARLSPYGNEQYF.

This clonotype was seen a few times. This chain joins TRBV5-6 and TRBJ1-6, with D unresolved. CDR3 size: 15 residues. Trimming took off 4 bases at V and 9 bases at J, with 17 bases between the two ends. The germline gives CDR1 SGHDT, CDR2 YYEEEE. This chain's CDR3 is CASSPTGRSRSPLHF. The CDR3 DNA follows: TGTGCCAGCAGCCCCACTGGGAGGTCTCGTTCACCCCTCCACTTT.

The V call is TRBV19, the J call TRBJ1-2, with 7 nucleotides matching TRBD1. The germline CDR1 and CDR2 sequences are LNHDA and SQIVND (reference sequence). The length of the CDR3 is 16 residues. V lost 5 bases to trimming and J lost 0 bases; unmatched junction nucleotides: 9. In DNA form, the CDR3 reads TGTGCCAGTAGTTCGCAATGGGACAGCGCTAACTATGGCTACACCTTC. Amino acid sequence: CASSSQWDSANYGYTF.

J is TRBJ1-5 and V is TRBV5-5; 7 positions match TRBD1. Germline trimming cut 2 bases from V and 3 bases from J; bases unmatched to any gene: 8. Germline CDR1 is SGHKS and CDR2 is YYEKEE (reference sequence). The CDR3 is 16 residues long. For the CDR3, the DNA is TGTGCCAGCAGCTTCACCGGGACAGAACACAATCAGCCCCAGCATTTT. As protein: CASSFTGTEHNQPQHF.

The V and J genes are TRBV5-1 and TRBJ2-5; 9 nucleotides agree with TRBD1. The length of the CDR3 is 16 residues. V lost 5 bases, J lost 5 bases, and 13 bases stayed unmatched. Germline lookup yields CDR1 SGHRS and CDR2 YFSETQ. CDR3 coding DNA: TGCGCCAGCAGAACCCGGGACAGGGAGGCAGGGGAGACCCAGTACTTC. This translates into CASRTRDREAGETQYF.

The V and J genes are TRBV24-1 and TRBJ2-5; 7 bases agree with TRBD1. CDR1 is KGHDR, CDR2 SFDVKD, per germline. Trimming took 7 bases from V and 4 from J; bases not matched to a gene: 8. CDR3 length equals 14 residues. The CDR3: CATRKQGRVETQYF. DNA for the CDR3: TGTGCCACCAGAAAACAGGGGCGGGTAGAGACCCAGTACTTC.

Points on this clonotype: The germline gene is not matched at one end of the junction; a read error may be the cause. This chain uses TRBV15 with TRBJ2-7, with 10 bases lining up with TRBD2. The CDR3 runs 14 residues. Germline lookup yields CDR1 LNHNV and CDR2 YYDKDF (reference sequence). CDR3 in amino acids: CATSRASGSPPLDF. CDR3 nucleotides: TGTGCCACCAGCAGAGCTAGCGGGAGTCCCCCCCTGGACTTC.

This clonotype was seen more than once but under ten times. The rearrangement joins TRBV29-1 to TRBJ2-7; TRBD1 matches 8 bases. Germline V gives CDR1 SQVTM, CDR2 ANQGSEA. V dropped 3 bases and J dropped 0; count of bases not matched to a gene: 7. This CDR3 is 15 amino acids long. The CDR3 protein is CSVDVGQGLSYEQYF. CDR3 in DNA: TGCAGCGTTGATGTTGGACAGGGACTCTCCTACGAGCAGTACTTC.

This clonotype came up once. This sequence joins TRBV4-2 and TRBJ2-7, with TRBD1 identical over 7 bases. The CDR3 is 14 amino acids. After removal of 0 bases from V and 3 bases from J, the junction contained 2 bases not matched to a gene. Per the germline V gene, CDR1 is LGHNA and CDR2 is YNFKEQ. The CDR3 DNA reads as TGTGCCAGCAGCCAAGACGGGACAGACTACGAGCAGTACTTC. Its protein product is CASSQDGTDYEQYF.

The V and J genes are TRBV4-3 and TRBJ1-2, with a possible D match to TRBD1 (5 bases). Germline CDR1 reads LGHNA; CDR2 reads YSLEER. The CDR3 is 14 residues long. The V end lost 2 bases, the J end lost 4 bases, and 11 bases lay between the germline ends. CDR3 DNA sequence: TGCGCCAGCAGCCAATTTAAGGGGCCCTATGGCTACACCTTC. This encodes CASSQFKGPYGYTF.

V gene TRBV7-9 combines with J gene TRBJ2-7, with a tentative D call TRBD2 (5 bases). This CDR3 has 13 amino acids. Germline values: CDR1 SEHNR, CDR2 FQNEAQ (reference sequence). Trimming left V 1 base short and J 8 bases short, with 12 bases between. In DNA form, the CDR3 reads TGTGCCAGCAGCTTAGAAGGTCCGGGAAAGCAGTACTTC. Amino acid sequence: CASSLEGPGKQYF.

The rearrangement links TRBV28 to TRBJ2-5; weak D call: TRBD2 (7 bases). Germline-derived CDR1 and CDR2 are MDHEN and SYDVKM. The CDR3 covers 17 residues. Trimming pared 7 bases from V and 4 bases from J, leaving 25 bases between. CDR3 in DNA: TGTGCCAGCATTACACCCCGCCGGGGGGCGCTTGGAGAGACCCAGTACTTC. It encodes CASITPRRGALGETQYF.

The chain couples TRBV20-1 to TRBJ1-5, with no clear D. There are 17 residues in the CDR3. Germline values: CDR1 DFQATT, CDR2 SNEGSKA (reference sequence). Trimming removed 0 bases from V and 2 bases from J, with 17 bases in between. This chain's CDR3 is CSARDALGRKRNQPQHF. The CDR3 coding sequence is TGCAGTGCTAGAGATGCCCTGGGAAGGAAGCGCAATCAGCCCCAGCATTTT.